The 14 T cell receptor beta chains listed next were all sequenced from one sample in a study of OX40 agonist ivuxolimab in advanced cancers. Some clones are missing from TCRdb's copy, which holds only in-frame ones; the method was immunoSEQ multiplex PCR. The table shows around 75,000 clones, with approximately 88% occurring only once. Sequences were derived from CD4+ or CD8+ T cells sorted from blood, sampled in a trial of the OX40 agonist ivuxolimab. The receptors stem from an adult with an advanced solid tumor such as melanoma, head and neck, liver or kidney cancer.

The V gene is TRBV25-1, the J gene TRBJ1-4; D is perhaps TRBD1 (6 bases). Germline V gene sequence: CDR1 MGHDK, CDR2 SYGVNS. V was shortened by 0 bases and J by 2 bases, with 10 bases between the two germline ends. This CDR3 contains 16 residues. CDR3 DNA: TGTGCCAGCAGTGAATACAGAGGACAGACTAATGAAAAACTGTTTTTT. Translation gives CASSEYRGQTNEKLFF.

This sequence joins TRBV6-6 and TRBJ2-3; 10 nucleotides line up with TRBD2. Per the germline V gene, CDR1 is MNHNY and CDR2 is SVGAGI (reference sequence). V lost 2 bases to trimming and J lost 5 bases; unmatched junction nucleotides: 4. The CDR3 is 15 amino acids. The CDR3 nucleotides are TGTGCCAGCAGTTACGAGAGACTAGCGGGAGATACGCAGTATTTT. Translated, it gives CASSYERLAGDTQYF.

The chain recombines TRBV27 with TRBJ2-3, with D perhaps TRBD1 (6 bases). Germline CDR1 and CDR2: MNHEY and SMNVEV (reference sequence). V lost 3 bases and J lost 2, with 15 bases in between. The CDR3 is 16 residues long. The CDR3 is CASSFFPGTPTDTQYF. In DNA, the CDR3 is TGTGCCAGCAGTTTTTTCCCCGGGACACCCACAGATACGCAGTATTTT.

V usage is TRBV5-4 and J usage is TRBJ2-1, with D perhaps given as TRBD1 or TRBD2 (5 bases each). The CDR3 sequence is 14 residues long. Germline lookup yields CDR1 SGHNT and CDR2 YYREEE (reference sequence). With 4 bases removed from V and 6 bases from J, the gap between germline ends came to 14 bases. The CDR3 reads CASSIFRDPNEQFF. CDR3 nucleotides: TGTGCCAGCAGCATCTTCCGGGACCCCAATGAGCAGTTCTTC.

This chain joins TRBV7-3 and TRBJ1-3; TRBD1 is a possible D gene (6 bases). V was cut by 2 bases and J by 2 bases, with 16 bases left in between. The CDR3 extends over 17 amino acids. Germline V gene data show CDR1 as SGHTA and CDR2 as FQGTGA. Here the CDR3 reads CASSLYPDRNAGNTIYF. Here the CDR3 DNA reads TGTGCCAGCAGCTTATATCCCGACAGGAACGCTGGAAACACCATATATTTT.

With regard to this clone: One junction end does not reproduce the germline sequence, and a read error may be involved. The chain uses TRBV28 and TRBJ2-7; D gene uncertain. The CDR3 totals 11 residues. Germline V CDR1 and CDR2: MDHEN, SYDVKM. DNA of the CDR3: TGTGCCAGCAGTTCCGGACGGCGGTCCCTTTTC. Translation gives CASSSGRRSLF.

The chain is built from TRBV5-4 and TRBJ2-6; D not certain. The germline gives CDR1 SGHNT, CDR2 YYREEE (reference sequence). The CDR3 is 18 residues long. Trimming removed 0 bases from V and 1 base from J, with 14 bases in between. The CDR3 nucleotides are TGTGCCAGCAGCTTGGCAGTTCTGAGTGGGTCTGGGGCCAACGTCCTGACTTTC. It encodes CASSLAVLSGSGANVLTF.

This clone has only one observation. The chain combines TRBV6-6 with TRBJ1-1, with a possible D match to TRBD1 (5 bases). V was pared by 0 bases and J by 2 bases, with 13 bases between. Germline V CDR1 and CDR2: MNHNY, SVGAGI (reference sequence). CDR3 length: 16 residues. This chain's CDR3 is CASSYSRSGGNTEAFF. The DNA of the CDR3 is TGTGCCAGCAGTTACTCGAGGTCGGGGGGTAACACTGAAGCTTTCTTT.

This clone occurred once. V and J are TRBV6-5 and TRBJ2-7; D may be TRBD1 (5 bases). Germline V CDR1 and CDR2: MNHEY, SVGAGI. V shed 5 bases and J shed 2 bases, with 16 bases lying between them. This CDR3 contains 15 residues. CDR3 loop: CASSRQPTDPYEQYF. The CDR3 DNA reads as TGTGCCAGCAGTCGCCAACCGACAGACCCCTACGAGCAGTACTTC.

This clone was observed a single time. V is TRBV28 and J is TRBJ2-7; 7 nucleotides match TRBD1. This CDR3 has 15 amino acids. V lost 6 bases to trimming and J lost 0 bases; unmatched junction nucleotides: 8. Looked up from germline, CDR1 is MDHEN and CDR2 is SYDVKM. The CDR3 reads CASSPTGAPSYEQYF. CDR3 coding DNA: TGTGCCAGCAGCCCTACAGGGGCCCCCTCCTACGAGCAGTACTTC.

CDR3 bases: TGTGCCAGCTCATTACGCCCGGGAGGGACAGGCGACGAGCAGTACTTC. Translated, it gives CASSLRPGGTGDEQYF. This rearrangement joins TRBV18 to TRBJ2-7; perhaps D is TRBD1 or TRBD2 (8 bases each). CDR1 KGHSH and CDR2 LQKENI come from the germline V gene. Trimming removed 5 bases from V and 5 bases from J, with 22 bases in between. The CDR3 extends over 16 amino acids.

The rearrangement links TRBV29-1 to TRBJ2-7; TRBD2 might be the D (5 bases). Germline CDR1 SQVTM, CDR2 ANQGSEA. The CDR3 is made up of 12 amino acids. The germline V and J ends were trimmed by 4 bases and 5 bases, with 12 bases remaining between them. The CDR3 loop reads CSVVQGSDEQYF. CDR3 DNA: TGCAGCGTTGTACAAGGGAGCGACGAGCAGTACTTC.

This clone was seen just once. V and J are TRBV5-1 and TRBJ1-6; no firm D call. Deletions cut 4 bases from V and 0 bases from J, with 17 bases between. Germline-derived CDR1 and CDR2 are SGHRS and YFSETQ. The length of the CDR3 is 18 residues. CDR3 in DNA: TGCGCCAGCAGCCCGAAGGGAAGGGCGAGCTCCTATAATTCACCCCTCCACTTT. It codes for CASSPKGRASSYNSPLHF.

The chain has TRBV5-1 and TRBJ2-1; 8 bases are a match to TRBD2. Germline CDR1 reads SGHRS; CDR2 reads YFSETQ. The CDR3 is 15 residues long. J gave up 5 bases and V 6 bases, and 10 bases lay outside the gene matches. The CDR3 DNA follows: TGCGCCAGCACCCCCAGCGGGAGTGGGAACAATGAGCAGTTCTTC. Translation gives CASTPSGSGNNEQFF.